The 18 T cell receptor beta chains reported below all come from one sample, sequenced in a study of regulatory T cells in long-lasting Graves disease. The sample's time point: persistent/refractory GD, antithyroid drugs over 5 years with positive TRAb. Extracted PBMC RNA gave rise to the TCR library. iRepertoire HTBI primers and Arm-PCR of CDR3 regions built TCR beta libraries. TCRdb analysed the multiplex PCR reads with MiXCR anew, one entry per CDR3 protein. Among some 280,000 distinct CDR3 sequences listed, around 23% were seen once. The sample here was peripheral blood mononuclear cells (PBMCs), taken when the disease was refractory, from a patient treated with antithyroid drugs. These receptors were collected from a female donor with Graves disease.

Many counts were recorded for this clonotype. The chain employs TRBV28 and TRBJ1-2; D is possibly TRBD1 (5 bases). V was cut by 5 bases and J by 8 bases, with 18 bases left in between. This CDR3 has 14 residues. CDR1 MDHEN and CDR2 SYDVKM come from the germline V gene. CDR3 protein: CASSPSGTLEGYTF. CDR3 coding DNA: TGTGCCAGCAGTCCGTCCGGGACCTTGGAGGGCTACACCTTC.

This chain links TRBV6-1 with TRBJ1-6; D call uncertain. This CDR3 has 16 amino acids. Germline CDR1 MNHNS, CDR2 SASEGT. Trimming removed 6 bases from V and 0 bases from J, with 12 bases in between. Written as DNA, the CDR3 is TGTGCCAGCAGACAACTCGGAGGCTCCTATAATTCACCCCTCCACTTT. Translated: CASRQLGGSYNSPLHF.

The chain has TRBV28 and TRBJ2-7; D uncertain. V was cut by 5 bases and J by 7 bases, with 9 bases left in between. The CDR3 covers 11 residues. Per germline, CDR1 MDHEN and CDR2 SYDVKM. CDR3 sequence reads: CASSQLREQYF. The CDR3 DNA sequence: TGTGCCAGCAGTCAGTTGCGGGAGCAGTACTTC.

This clonotype has only a few counts. This rearrangement joins TRBV12-3 or TRBV12-4 to TRBJ2-5; tentatively, D is TRBD2 (5 bases). This CDR3 contains 15 residues. Trimming left V 4 bases short and J 7 bases short, with 19 bases between. CDR3 amino acids: CASSSALTGLGTQYF. CDR3 bases: TGTGCCAGCAGTTCCGCCCTGACGGGGTTAGGGACCCAGTACTTC.

In regard to this clonotype: A much larger clone sits a single nucleotide away, making a read error possible. J is TRBJ1-1 and V is TRBV12-3 or TRBV12-4, with 8 bases fitting TRBD1. The CDR3 covers 13 residues. CDR3 nucleotide sequence: TGTGCCAGCAGTCTCAGGGGGCAAGGTGAAGCTTCCTTT. Its translation is CASSLRGQGEASF.

Regarding this clonotype: This may be a read error, as it is one base from a much larger clone. This chain joins TRBV5-1 and TRBJ1-2; maybe TRBD1 (5 bases). This CDR3 spans 13 amino acids. The V gene's germline CDR1 is SGHRS and CDR2 YFSETQ. The CDR3 sequence is CAGSLEGQDGYTF. The CDR3 DNA reads as TGCGCCGGCAGCTTGGAGGGGCAGGATGGCTACACCTTC.

This clonotype showed up just a few times. The V call is TRBV12-3 or TRBV12-4, the J call TRBJ2-3, with a possible D match to TRBD2 (5 bases). The ends were cut back, 3 bases at V and 1 base at J, with 17 bases in the middle. The CDR3 is made up of 17 amino acids. The CDR3 sequence is CASSLLGWERGTDTQYF. The CDR3 coding sequence is TGTGCCAGCAGTTTGCTGGGCTGGGAGAGGGGCACAGATACGCAGTATTTT.

V is TRBV7-3 and J is TRBJ1-2, with 7 bases aligning to TRBD1. The CDR3 spans 14 residues. Per germline, CDR1 SGHTA and CDR2 FQGTGA. V dropped 5 bases and J dropped 7; count of bases not matched to a gene: 10. DNA of the CDR3: TGTGCCAGCAGCCCCTCGGGACAGCAGAGTGGCTACACCTTC. The encoded protein is CASSPSGQQSGYTF.

In its sample, this clonotype was seen a few times. V is TRBV19 and J is TRBJ1-5; D not certain. The germline V gene has CDR1 LNHDA and CDR2 SQIVND (reference sequence). The CDR3 consists of 15 residues. V lost 3 bases and J 0 bases, leaving 9 bases between the germline ends. In DNA, the CDR3 is TGTGCCAGTAGTATCCGGGCCGATAGCAATCAGCCCCAGCATTTT. Protein sequence: CASSIRADSNQPQHF. Full variable domain (outside the CDR3, taken from reference TRBV19 and TRBJ1-5): DGGITQSPKYLFRKEGQNVTLSCEQNLNHDAMYWYRQDPGQGLRLIYYSQIVNDFQKGDIAEGYSVSREKKESFPLTVTSAQKNPTAFYLCASSIRADSNQPQHFGDGTRLSIL.

The sample holds a few counts of this clonotype. The chain uses TRBV28 and TRBJ2-2, with 7 bases aligning to TRBD2. The germline V gene has CDR1 MDHEN and CDR2 SYDVKM. CDR3 length equals 14 residues. The ends lost 2 bases at V and 6 bases at J; junction bases unmatched: 3. In nucleotides, the CDR3 is TGTGCCAGCAGTTTAGGAGCGGGGTCCGGGGAGCTGTTTTTT. Its protein product is CASSLGAGSGELFF.

The rearrangement links TRBV5-1 to TRBJ1-1, with 9 positions matching TRBD1. The V gene end was trimmed by 0 bases and the J gene end by 1 base; junction bases not matched to a gene: 1. CDR3 length: 15 residues. Germline CDR1 and CDR2: SGHRS and YFSETQ. In nucleotides, the CDR3 is TGCGCCAGCAGCTTGGAGGGACAGGGGAACACTGAAGCTTTCTTT. Translation: CASSLEGQGNTEAFF.

As for this clonotype: Since a much larger clone is just one base distant, this may be a read error. The rearrangement joins TRBV11-2 to TRBJ2-7; unclear D gene. This CDR3 comprises 14 residues. The germline V gene encodes CDR1 SGHAT and CDR2 FQNNGV. The chain's CDR3 is CASSLDTFSFEQYF. The CDR3 nucleotides read TGTGCCAGCAGCTTAGACACGTTTTCCTTCGAGCAGTACTTC.

Only one count was recorded for this clonotype. Written as DNA, the CDR3 is TGTGCCAGCATCCCCGGGACAGGGCCCTACGAGCAGTACTTC. Translated, it gives CASIPGTGPYEQYF. The V gene is TRBV6-2 or TRBV6-3, the J gene TRBJ2-7, with 9 positions matching TRBD1. Germline values: CDR1 MNHEY, CDR2 SVGEGT. V was pared by 7 bases and J by 2 bases, with 6 bases of the junction left unmatched. CDR3 length equals 14 residues.

This clonotype was picked up a small number of times. This rearrangement joins TRBV6-2 or TRBV6-3 to TRBJ2-5; no reliable D call. The CDR3 length is 14 residues. Germline V CDR1 and CDR2: MNHEY, SVGEGT. The ends were cut back, 0 bases at V and 2 bases at J, with 7 bases in the middle. The CDR3 loop reads CASSYSRRQETQYF. The CDR3 nucleotides read TGTGCCAGCAGTTACTCGCGGAGACAAGAGACCCAGTACTTC.

J is TRBJ1-6 and V is TRBV5-4, with D uncertain. The CDR3 extends over 14 amino acids. The germline gives CDR1 SGHNT, CDR2 YYREEE (reference sequence). V was trimmed by 5 bases and J by 5 bases, leaving 11 bases between them. The CDR3 here is CASRAVGNNSPLHF. The CDR3 DNA reads as TGTGCCAGCAGAGCGGTAGGGAATAATTCACCCCTCCACTTT.

This clonotype showed up many times. The chain is built from TRBV27 and TRBJ2-7, with unresolved D. CDR1 and CDR2 (germline): MNHEY, SMNVEV (reference sequence). The CDR3 is 15 amino acids. V gave up 6 bases and J gave up 0 bases, with 15 bases separating them. CDR3 amino acids: CASSPTAESSYEQYF. The DNA of the CDR3 is TGTGCCAGCAGCCCGACCGCGGAAAGCTCCTACGAGCAGTACTTC.

This clonotype has a count of ten or more. The DNA of the CDR3 is TGCAGCGGGGAGCATGAGACACTTTCCGAAAAACTGTTTTTT. Translated, it gives CSGEHETLSEKLFF. The V call is TRBV29-1, the J call TRBJ1-4, with D hard to call. Trimming removed 7 bases from V and 8 bases from J, with 20 bases in between. Germline V gene data show CDR1 as SQVTM and CDR2 as ANQGSEA. CDR3 length: 14 amino acids.

There are a few counts of this clonotype. The chain carries TRBV27 and TRBJ2-3; 8 nucleotides agree with TRBD1. The CDR3 is made up of 14 amino acids. Trimming at V came to 5 bases and at J to 2 bases, leaving 3 bases not matched to a gene. The V gene's germline CDR1 is MNHEY and CDR2 SMNVEV (reference sequence). The CDR3 protein is CASSPDRDTDTQYF. The CDR3 DNA is TGTGCCAGCAGTCCGGACAGGGACACAGATACGCAGTATTTT.